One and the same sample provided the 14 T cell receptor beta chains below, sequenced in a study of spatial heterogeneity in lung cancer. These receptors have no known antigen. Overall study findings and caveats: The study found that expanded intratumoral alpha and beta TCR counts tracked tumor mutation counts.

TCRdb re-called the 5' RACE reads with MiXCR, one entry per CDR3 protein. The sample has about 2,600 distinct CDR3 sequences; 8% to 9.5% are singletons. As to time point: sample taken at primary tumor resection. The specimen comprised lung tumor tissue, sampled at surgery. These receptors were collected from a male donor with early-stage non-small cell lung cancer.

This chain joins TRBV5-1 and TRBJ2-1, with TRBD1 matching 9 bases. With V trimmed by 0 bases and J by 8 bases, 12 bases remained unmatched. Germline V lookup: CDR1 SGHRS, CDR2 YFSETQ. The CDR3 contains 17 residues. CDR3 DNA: TGCGCCAGCAGCTTGGAAAAACCCGGGACAGGGTTGGATGAGCAGTTCTTC. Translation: CASSLEKPGTGLDEQFF.

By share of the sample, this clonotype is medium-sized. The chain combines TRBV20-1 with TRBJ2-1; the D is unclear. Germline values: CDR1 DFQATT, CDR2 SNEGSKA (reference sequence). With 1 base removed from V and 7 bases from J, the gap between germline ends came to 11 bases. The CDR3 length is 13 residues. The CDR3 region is CSARGPILNEQFF. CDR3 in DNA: TGCAGTGCTAGAGGCCCCATCCTGAATGAGCAGTTCTTC.

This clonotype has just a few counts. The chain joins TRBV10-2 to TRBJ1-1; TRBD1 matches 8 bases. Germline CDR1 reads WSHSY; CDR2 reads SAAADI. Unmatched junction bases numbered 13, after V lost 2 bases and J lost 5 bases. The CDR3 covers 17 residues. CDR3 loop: CASSEPGLTGAWTEAFF. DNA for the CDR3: TGCGCCAGCAGTGAGCCCGGCCTGACAGGGGCGTGGACTGAAGCTTTCTTT.

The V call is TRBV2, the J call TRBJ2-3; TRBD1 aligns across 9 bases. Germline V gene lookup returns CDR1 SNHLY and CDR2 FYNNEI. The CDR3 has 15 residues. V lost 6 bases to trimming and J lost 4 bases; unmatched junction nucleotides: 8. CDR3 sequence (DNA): TGTGCCAGCAGAAATGAACAGGGGGCGGCAGATACGCAGTATTTT. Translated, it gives CASRNEQGAADTQYF.

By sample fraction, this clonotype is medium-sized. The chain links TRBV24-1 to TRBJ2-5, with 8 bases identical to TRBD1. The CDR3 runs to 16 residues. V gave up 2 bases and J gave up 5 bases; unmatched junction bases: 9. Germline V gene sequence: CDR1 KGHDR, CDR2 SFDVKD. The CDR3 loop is CATSDSWAGGEETQYF. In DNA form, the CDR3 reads TGTGCCACCAGTGATTCGTGGGCAGGGGGCGAGGAGACCCAGTACTTC.

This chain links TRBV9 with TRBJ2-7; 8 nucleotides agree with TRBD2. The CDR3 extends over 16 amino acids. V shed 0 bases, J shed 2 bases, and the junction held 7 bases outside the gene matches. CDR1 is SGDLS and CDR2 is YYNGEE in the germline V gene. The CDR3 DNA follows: TGTGCCAGCAGCGTAGAAGGGGGGACTAGTGCCTACGAGCAGTACTTC. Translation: CASSVEGGTSAYEQYF.

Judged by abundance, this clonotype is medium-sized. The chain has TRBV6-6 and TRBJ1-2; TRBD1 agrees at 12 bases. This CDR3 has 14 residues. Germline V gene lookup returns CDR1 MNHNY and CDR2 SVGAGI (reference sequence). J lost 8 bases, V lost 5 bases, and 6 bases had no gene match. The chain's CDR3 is CASSPGQGAGGYTF. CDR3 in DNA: TGTGCCAGCAGTCCGGGACAGGGGGCGGGAGGCTACACCTTC.

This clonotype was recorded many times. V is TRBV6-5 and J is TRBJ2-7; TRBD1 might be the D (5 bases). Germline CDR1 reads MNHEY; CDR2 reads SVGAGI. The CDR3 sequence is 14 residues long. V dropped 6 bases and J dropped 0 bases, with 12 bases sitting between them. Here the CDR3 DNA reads TGTGCCAGCAGCCCCCGACAGAGCTCCTACGAGCAGTACTTC. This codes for CASSPRQSSYEQYF.

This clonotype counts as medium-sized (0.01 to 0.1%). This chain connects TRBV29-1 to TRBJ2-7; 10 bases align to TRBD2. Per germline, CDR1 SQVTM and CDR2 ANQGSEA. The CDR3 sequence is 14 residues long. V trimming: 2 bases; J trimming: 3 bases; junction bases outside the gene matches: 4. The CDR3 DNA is TGCAGCGTTGAAAAGCGGGAGGGTCGCTACGAGCAGTACTTC. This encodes CSVEKREGRYEQYF.

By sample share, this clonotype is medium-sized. CDR3 in DNA: TGCAGTGCTAGATACGGACTTCAGGGCGCAGATACGCAGTATTTT. It is translated as CSARYGLQGADTQYF. The chain employs TRBV20-1 and TRBJ2-3, with D possibly called TRBD1 or TRBD2 (5 bases each). V was cut by 2 bases and J by 4 bases, with 16 bases left in between. The CDR3 runs 15 residues. Germline V gene lookup returns CDR1 DFQATT and CDR2 SNEGSKA (reference sequence).

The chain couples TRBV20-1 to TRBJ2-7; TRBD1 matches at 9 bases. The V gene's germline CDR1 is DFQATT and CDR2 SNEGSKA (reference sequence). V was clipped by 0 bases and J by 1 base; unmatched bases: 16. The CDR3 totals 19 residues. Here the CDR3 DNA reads TGCAGTGCTAGAGAGCCGTATATTACCGGGACAGGGAGGTCCTACGAGCAGTACTTC. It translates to CSAREPYITGTGRSYEQYF.

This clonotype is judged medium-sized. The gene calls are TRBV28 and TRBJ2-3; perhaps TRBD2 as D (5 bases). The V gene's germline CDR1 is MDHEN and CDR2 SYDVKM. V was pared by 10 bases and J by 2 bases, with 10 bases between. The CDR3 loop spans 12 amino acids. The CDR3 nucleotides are TGTGCCACCGGAGGTCCCACAGATACGCAGTATTTT. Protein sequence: CATGGPTDTQYF.

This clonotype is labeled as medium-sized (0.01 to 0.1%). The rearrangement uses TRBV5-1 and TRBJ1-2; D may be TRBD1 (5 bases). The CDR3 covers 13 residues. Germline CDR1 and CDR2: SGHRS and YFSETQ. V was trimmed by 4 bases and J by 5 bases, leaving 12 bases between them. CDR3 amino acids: CASSATVPYGYTF. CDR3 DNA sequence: TGCGCCAGCAGCGCGACAGTACCTTATGGCTACACCTTC.

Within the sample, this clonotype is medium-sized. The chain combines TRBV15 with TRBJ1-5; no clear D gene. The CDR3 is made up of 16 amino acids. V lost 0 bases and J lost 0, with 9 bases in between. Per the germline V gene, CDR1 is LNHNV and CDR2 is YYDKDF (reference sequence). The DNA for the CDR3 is TGTGCCACCAGCAGAGATGGAGAGAGTAGCAATCAGCCCCAGCATTTT. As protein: CATSRDGESSNQPQHF.